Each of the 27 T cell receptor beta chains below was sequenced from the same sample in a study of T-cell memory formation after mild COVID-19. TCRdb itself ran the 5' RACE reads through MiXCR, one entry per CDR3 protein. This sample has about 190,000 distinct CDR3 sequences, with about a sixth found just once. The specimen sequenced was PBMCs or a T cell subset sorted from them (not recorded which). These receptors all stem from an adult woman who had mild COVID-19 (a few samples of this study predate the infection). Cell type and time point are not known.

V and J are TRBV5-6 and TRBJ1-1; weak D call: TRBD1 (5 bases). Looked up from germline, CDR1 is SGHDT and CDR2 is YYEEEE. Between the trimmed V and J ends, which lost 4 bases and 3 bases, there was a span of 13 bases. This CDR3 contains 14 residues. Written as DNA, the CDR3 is TGTGCCAGCAGCGCAGGGACCGTCCACACTGAAGCTTTCTTT. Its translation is CASSAGTVHTEAFF.

CDR3 sequence reads: CASSFRRVSYNEQFF. As DNA, the CDR3 is TGTGCCAGCAGCTTTCGCAGGGTTTCCTACAATGAGCAGTTCTTC. The chain uses TRBV7-2 and TRBJ2-1, with a weak D call TRBD1 (5 bases). Germline V gene lookup returns CDR1 SGHTA and CDR2 FQGNSA. The CDR3 runs to 15 residues. Trimming stripped 3 bases from V and 1 base from J, with 10 bases between. The complete variable domain, with remaining parts taken from reference TRBV7-2 and TRBJ2-1, reads GAGVSQSPSNKVTEKGKDVELRCDPISGHTALYWYRQSLGQGLEFLIYFQGNSAPDKSGLPSDRFSAERTGGSVSTLTIQRTQQEDSAVYLCASSFRRVSYNEQFFGPGTRLTVL.

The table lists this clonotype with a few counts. CDR3 protein: CASSPGQALAGGYNEQFF. The CDR3 DNA follows: TGTGCCAGCAGCCCGGGACAGGCGCTAGCGGGAGGCTACAATGAGCAGTTCTTC. This rearrangement joins TRBV11-1 to TRBJ2-1, with TRBD2 identical over 11 bases. This CDR3 contains 18 residues. J was trimmed by 3 bases and V by 5 bases; bases with no gene match: 12. CDR1 and CDR2 from the germline V gene are SGHAT and FQDESV (reference sequence).

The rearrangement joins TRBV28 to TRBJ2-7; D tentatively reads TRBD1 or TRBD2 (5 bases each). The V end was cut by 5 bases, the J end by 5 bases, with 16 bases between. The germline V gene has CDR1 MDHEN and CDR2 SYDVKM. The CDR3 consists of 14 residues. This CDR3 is CASSPGPRGDEQYF. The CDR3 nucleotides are TGTGCCAGCAGTCCGGGGCCCAGAGGAGACGAGCAGTACTTC.

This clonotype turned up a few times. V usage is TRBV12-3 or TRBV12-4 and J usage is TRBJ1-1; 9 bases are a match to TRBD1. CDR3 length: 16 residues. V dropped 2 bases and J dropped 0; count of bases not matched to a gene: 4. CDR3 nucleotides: TGTGCCAGCAGTTTATTTACAGGGGGCTTGAACACTGAAGCTTTCTTT. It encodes CASSLFTGGLNTEAFF.

The CDR3 is CSVVPDAGREAFF. The DNA of the CDR3 is TGCAGCGTTGTACCCGACGCGGGCCGCGAAGCTTTCTTT. V usage is TRBV29-1 and J usage is TRBJ1-1; no clear D. The CDR3 runs 13 residues. Trimming left V 4 bases short and J 8 bases short, with 17 bases between. In germline, CDR1 is SQVTM, CDR2 ANQGSEA.

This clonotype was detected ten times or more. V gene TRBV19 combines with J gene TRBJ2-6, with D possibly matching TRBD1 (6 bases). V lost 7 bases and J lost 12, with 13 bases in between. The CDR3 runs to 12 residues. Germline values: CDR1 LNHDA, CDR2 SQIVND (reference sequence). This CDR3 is CASKARGFVLTF. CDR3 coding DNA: TGTGCCAGTAAAGCCAGGGGCTTCGTCCTGACTTTC.

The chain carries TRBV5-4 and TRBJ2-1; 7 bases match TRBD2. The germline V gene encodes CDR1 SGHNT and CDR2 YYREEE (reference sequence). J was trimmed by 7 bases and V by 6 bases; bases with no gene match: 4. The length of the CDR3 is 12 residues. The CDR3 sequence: CASTPGGNEQFF. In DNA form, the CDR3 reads TGTGCCAGCACCCCGGGGGGTAATGAGCAGTTCTTC.

The CDR3 protein is CATPIGGEDTQYF. As DNA, the CDR3 is TGTGCCACCCCCATTGGGGGGGAAGATACGCAGTATTTT. The genes are TRBV7-9 and TRBJ2-3; 7 bases fit TRBD2. The CDR3 has 13 amino acids. Germline CDR1 and CDR2: SEHNR and FQNEAQ (reference sequence). V gave up 10 bases and J gave up 5 bases; unmatched junction bases: 9.

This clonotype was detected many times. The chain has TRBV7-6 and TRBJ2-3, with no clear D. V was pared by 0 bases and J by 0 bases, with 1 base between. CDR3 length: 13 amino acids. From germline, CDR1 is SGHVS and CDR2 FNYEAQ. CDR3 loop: CASSLASTDTQYF. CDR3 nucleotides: TGTGCCAGCAGCTTAGCCAGCACAGATACGCAGTATTTT.

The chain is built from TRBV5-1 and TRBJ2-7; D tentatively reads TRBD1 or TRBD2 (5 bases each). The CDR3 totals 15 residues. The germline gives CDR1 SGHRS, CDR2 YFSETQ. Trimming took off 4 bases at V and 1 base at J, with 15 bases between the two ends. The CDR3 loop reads CASSPRDRGSYEQYF. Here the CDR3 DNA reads TGCGCCAGCAGCCCAAGGGACCGAGGATCCTACGAGCAGTACTTC.

In DNA, the CDR3 is TGTGCCTGGGGGTCCGGGACAGCGAGATCTGAGCAGTTCTTC. Translating it yields CAWGSGTARSEQFF. The genes are TRBV30 and TRBJ2-1; 7 bases are a match to TRBD1. V trimming: 5 bases; J trimming: 9 bases; junction bases outside the gene matches: 13. Germline V CDR1 and CDR2: GTSNPN, SVGIG (reference sequence). This CDR3 is built from 14 residues.

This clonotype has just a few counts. The CDR3 loop reads CASSPQLGIQETQYF. The DNA for the CDR3 is TGTGCCAGCAGCCCGCAATTGGGGATCCAAGAGACCCAGTACTTC. The rearrangement joins TRBV3-1 to TRBJ2-5; D remains ambiguous. Germline-derived CDR1 and CDR2 are LGHDT and YNNKEL (reference sequence). Trimming took 4 bases from V and 1 from J, leaving 13 bases between them. This CDR3 is 15 amino acids long.

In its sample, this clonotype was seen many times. CDR3 residues: CASSFWTGDTEAFF. The CDR3 nucleotides are TGTGCCAGCAGCTTTTGGACAGGGGACACTGAAGCTTTCTTT. J is TRBJ1-1 and V is TRBV7-9; TRBD1 agrees at 9 bases. V lost 3 bases, J lost 3 bases, and 2 bases stayed unmatched. CDR1 and CDR2 from the germline V gene are SEHNR and FQNEAQ (reference sequence). The CDR3 runs to 14 residues.

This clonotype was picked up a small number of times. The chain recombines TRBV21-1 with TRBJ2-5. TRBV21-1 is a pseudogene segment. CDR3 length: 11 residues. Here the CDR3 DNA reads TGTGCAGTGCTCAGCCAAGAGACCCAGTACTTC. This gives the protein CAVLSQETQYF.

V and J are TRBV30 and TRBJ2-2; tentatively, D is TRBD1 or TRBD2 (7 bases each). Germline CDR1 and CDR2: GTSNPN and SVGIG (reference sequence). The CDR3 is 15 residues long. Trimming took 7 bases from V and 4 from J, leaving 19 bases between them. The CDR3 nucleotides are TGTGCCTCCCCTGGGGGCAGGGGGGGCACCGGGGAGCTGTTTTTT. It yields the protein CASPGGRGGTGELFF.

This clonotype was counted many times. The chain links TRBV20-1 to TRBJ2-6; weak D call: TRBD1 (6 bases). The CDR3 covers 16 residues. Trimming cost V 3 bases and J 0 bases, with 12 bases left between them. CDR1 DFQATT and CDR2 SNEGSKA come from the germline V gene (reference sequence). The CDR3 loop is CSASRGGSSGANVLTF. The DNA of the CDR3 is TGCAGTGCTAGCAGGGGCGGCTCCTCTGGGGCCAACGTCCTGACTTTC.

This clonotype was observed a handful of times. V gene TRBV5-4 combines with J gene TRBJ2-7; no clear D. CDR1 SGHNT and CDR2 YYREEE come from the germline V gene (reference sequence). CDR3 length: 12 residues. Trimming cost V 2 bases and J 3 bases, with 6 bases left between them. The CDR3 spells CASSFEDYEQYF. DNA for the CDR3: TGTGCCAGCAGCTTCGAGGACTACGAGCAGTACTTC.

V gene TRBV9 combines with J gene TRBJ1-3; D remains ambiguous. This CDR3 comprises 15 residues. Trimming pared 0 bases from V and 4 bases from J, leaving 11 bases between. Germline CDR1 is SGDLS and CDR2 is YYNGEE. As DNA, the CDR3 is TGTGCCAGCAGCGTAGCCTTAACCTACGGAAACACCATATATTTT. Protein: CASSVALTYGNTIYF.

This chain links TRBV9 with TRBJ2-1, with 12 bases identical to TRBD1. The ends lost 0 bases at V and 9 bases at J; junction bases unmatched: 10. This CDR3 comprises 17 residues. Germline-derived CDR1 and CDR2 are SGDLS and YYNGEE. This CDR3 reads CASSVATGQGASAEQFF. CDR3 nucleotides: TGTGCCAGCAGCGTAGCTACGGGACAGGGGGCGTCGGCTGAGCAGTTCTTC.

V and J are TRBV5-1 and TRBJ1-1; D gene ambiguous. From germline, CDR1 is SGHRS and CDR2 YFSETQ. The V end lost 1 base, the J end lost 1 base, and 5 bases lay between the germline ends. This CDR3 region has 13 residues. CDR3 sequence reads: CASSLTSNTEAFF. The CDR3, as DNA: TGCGCCAGCAGCTTGACATCGAACACTGAAGCTTTCTTT.

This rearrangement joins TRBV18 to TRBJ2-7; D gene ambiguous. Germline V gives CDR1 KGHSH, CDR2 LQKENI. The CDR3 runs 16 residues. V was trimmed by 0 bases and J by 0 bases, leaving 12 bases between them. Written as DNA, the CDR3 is TGTGCCAGCTCACCACCTTCTAGACGGAGCTCCTACGAGCAGTACTTC. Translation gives CASSPPSRRSSYEQYF.

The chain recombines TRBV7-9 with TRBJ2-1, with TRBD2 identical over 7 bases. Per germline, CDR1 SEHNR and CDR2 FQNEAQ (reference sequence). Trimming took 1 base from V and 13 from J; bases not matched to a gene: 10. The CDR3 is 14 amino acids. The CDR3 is CASSLGGSTDPQFF. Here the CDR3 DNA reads TGTGCCAGCAGCTTAGGCGGGAGTACCGATCCCCAGTTCTTC. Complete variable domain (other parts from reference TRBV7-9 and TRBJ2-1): DTGVSQNPRHKITKRGQNVTFRCDPISEHNRLYWYRQTLGQGPEFLTYFQNEAQLEKSRLLSDRFSAERPKGSFSTLEIQRTEQGDSAMYLCASSLGGSTDPQFFGPGTRLTVL.

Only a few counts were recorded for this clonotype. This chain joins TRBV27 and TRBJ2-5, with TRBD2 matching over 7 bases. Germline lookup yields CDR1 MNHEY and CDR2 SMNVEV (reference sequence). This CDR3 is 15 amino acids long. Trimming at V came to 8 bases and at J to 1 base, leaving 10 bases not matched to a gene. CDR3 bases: TGTGCCAGCCGAAAGGGATGGGAGGGCCAAGAGACCCAGTACTTC. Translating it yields CASRKGWEGQETQYF.

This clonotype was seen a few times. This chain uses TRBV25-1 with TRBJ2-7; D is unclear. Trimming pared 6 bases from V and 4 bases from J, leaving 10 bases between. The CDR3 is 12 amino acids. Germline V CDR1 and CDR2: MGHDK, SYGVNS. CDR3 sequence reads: CASSVGWYEQYF. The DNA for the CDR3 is TGTGCCAGCAGCGTAGGTTGGTACGAGCAGTACTTC.

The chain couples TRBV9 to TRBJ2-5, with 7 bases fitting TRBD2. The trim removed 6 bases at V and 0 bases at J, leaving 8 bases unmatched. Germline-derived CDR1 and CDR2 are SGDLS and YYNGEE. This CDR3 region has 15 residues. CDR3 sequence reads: CASTLSGRDQETQYF. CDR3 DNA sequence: TGTGCCAGCACCCTTAGCGGGCGGGACCAAGAGACCCAGTACTTC.

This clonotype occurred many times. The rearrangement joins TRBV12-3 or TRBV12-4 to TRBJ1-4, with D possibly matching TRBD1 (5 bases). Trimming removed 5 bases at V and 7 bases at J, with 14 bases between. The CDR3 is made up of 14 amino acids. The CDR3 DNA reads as TGTGCCAGCAGTCCGTGGGGGAGTGGTGAAAAACTGTTTTTT. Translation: CASSPWGSGEKLFF.